This note documents a single T cell receptor beta chain sequence. Its antigen is undetermined. This sample was taken from a study of vaccination effects on CD4 cells after COVID-19. Regarding the study as a whole: Of the vaccine-induced clones from healthy vaccinees, merely 1 of 255 recognized common cold coronaviruses as well. Early timepoints after infection were absent, and convalescent patients were few in the study. Late post-vaccination samples showed marked contraction of infection- and vaccine-induced clones.

Produced via immunoSEQ multiplex PCR; TCRdb's table is partial and in-frame only. This sample has fewer than 65,000 clones, with around 75% found just once. Antigen-specific CD4+ T cell clonotypes were called by their expansion after viral peptide-pool culture in ViraFEST. Investigators separated out CD4+ T cells once around eleven days of culture had passed. Neither prior SARS-CoV-2 infection nor positive nucleocapsid antibodies were present in the vaccine recipients. Fresh IL-2-containing medium replaced half the medium on days 3 and 7. Per germline, CDR1 WSHSY and CDR2 SAAADI. This CDR3 region has 12 residues. V lost 6 bases to trimming and J lost 2 bases, with 8 bases between them.

This TCR came from a human donor who received a COVID-19 vaccine. This chain uses TRBV10-2 with TRBJ2-7; weak D call: TRBD2 (6 bases). The source was CD4+ T cells from PBMCs cultured with HCoV-OC43 spike peptides, collected before COVID-19 vaccination. The sample's subset: HCoV-OC43 spike overlapping peptide pool stimulation. Here the CDR3 DNA reads TGCGCCAGCAGCGGAGGGACCTACGAGCAGTACGTC. The encoded protein is CASSGGTYEQYV.